A single sample gave rise to the 30 T cell receptor beta chains below, sequenced in a study of T cell repertoires in cytomegalovirus infection. TCRdb ran MiXCR on the reads and lists one entry per CDR3 protein. The sample has fewer than 250,000 distinct CDR3 sequences; over 20% are singletons. Sequencing was performed on CD8+ T cells from PBMCs. Source of these receptors: a human donor in good health (CMV status not recorded). Some clones in this sample may be carry-over from other donors' samples.

This clonotype was counted at least ten times. The chain has TRBV7-8 and TRBJ2-7; 10 bases align to TRBD1. Germline assignment: CDR1 SGHVS and CDR2 FQNEAQ. With V trimmed by 1 base and J by 7 bases, 13 bases remained unmatched. CDR3 size: 17 residues. This chain's CDR3 is CASSLGGQGTTEGEQYF. The CDR3 DNA sequence: TGTGCCAGCAGCTTAGGGGGACAGGGGACGACCGAGGGGGAGCAGTACTTC.

In its sample, this clonotype was seen many times. The V gene is TRBV14, the J gene TRBJ2-1; TRBD1 matches 10 bases. Germline-derived CDR1 and CDR2 are SGHDN and FVKESK. V lost 4 bases and J lost 7; bases outside the gene matches: 7. This CDR3 has 15 residues. CDR3 sequence: CASSPFSGQGNEQFF. For the CDR3, the DNA is TGTGCCAGCAGCCCTTTTTCGGGACAGGGGAATGAGCAGTTCTTC. The variable domain in full, with the rest retrieved from reference TRBV14 and TRBJ2-1, is EAGVTQFPSHSVIEKGQTVTLRCDPISGHDNLYWYRRVMGKEIKFLLHFVKESKQDESGMPNNRFLAERTGGTYSTLKVQPAELEDSGVYFCASSPFSGQGNEQFFGPGTRLTVL.

This clonotype was found a few times. The chain has TRBV12-3 or TRBV12-4 and TRBJ2-7; 9 nucleotides match TRBD1. CDR3 length equals 14 residues. Trimming cost V 5 bases and J 7 bases; bases outside gene matches: 9. For the CDR3, the DNA is TGTGCCAGCAGTGACGGGACAGGACAGGGGGAGCAGTACTTC. Translated: CASSDGTGQGEQYF.

This clonotype was detected only a few times. The chain recombines TRBV5-6 with TRBJ1-5; weak D call: TRBD1 (6 bases). Germline V lookup: CDR1 SGHDT, CDR2 YYEEEE. The CDR3 runs to 15 residues. V lost 0 bases, J lost 3 bases, and 10 bases lay in between. The CDR3 region has the DNA TGTGCCAGCAGCTTGGGCAGGGGCTACAATCAGCCCCAGCATTTT. Protein: CASSLGRGYNQPQHF.

The gene calls are TRBV20-1 and TRBJ2-7, with D unresolved. CDR1 is DFQATT, CDR2 SNEGSKA, per germline (reference sequence). V lost 0 bases, J lost 4 bases, and 13 bases lay in between. The CDR3 contains 14 residues. The CDR3 nucleotides read TGCAGTGCTAGAGATCGTTGGGCAGCATACGAGCAGTACTTC. Protein: CSARDRWAAYEQYF.

This clonotype was seen a handful of times. The chain couples TRBV7-9 to TRBJ2-3; D remains ambiguous. Per germline, CDR1 SEHNR and CDR2 FQNEAQ (reference sequence). Trimming stripped 3 bases from V and 4 bases from J, with 11 bases between. This CDR3 has 14 amino acids. CDR3 bases: TGTGCCAGCAGCTTCGGACCAGACCCAGATACGCAGTATTTT. This codes for CASSFGPDPDTQYF.

The chain couples TRBV2 to TRBJ2-1; no definite D call. Trimming shortened V by 6 bases and J by 5 bases, and 8 bases separated the two germline ends. CDR3 size: 12 residues. Germline values: CDR1 SNHLY, CDR2 FYNNEI. CDR3 sequence (DNA): TGTGCCAGCAGGGTACACAACAATGAGCAGTTCTTC. Translating it yields CASRVHNNEQFF. Full variable domain (missing parts from reference TRBV2 and TRBJ2-1): EPEVTQTPSHQVTQMGQEVILRCVPISNHLYFYWYRQILGQKVEFLVSFYNNEISEKSEIFDDQFSVERPDGSNFTLKIRSTKLEDSAMYFCASRVHNNEQFFGPGTRLTVL.

This chain connects TRBV29-1 to TRBJ2-5; TRBD1 or TRBD2 may be the D gene (5 bases each). The CDR3 has 13 amino acids. Looked up from germline, CDR1 is SQVTM and CDR2 is ANQGSEA. Trimming took off 2 bases at V and 5 bases at J, with 12 bases between the two ends. The CDR3 DNA reads as TGCAGCGTTGAACGAGGGGTTCGGGAGACCCAGTACTTC. Encoded protein: CSVERGVRETQYF. Variable domain in full (rest from reference TRBV29-1 and TRBJ2-5): SAVISQKPSRDICQRGTSLTIQCQVDSQVTMMFWYRQQPGQSLTLIATANQGSEATYESGFVIDKFPISRPNLTFSTLTVSNMSPEDSSIYLCSVERGVRETQYFGPGTRLLVL.

This clonotype appeared a few times. V usage is TRBV7-8 and J usage is TRBJ2-2, with 7 positions matching TRBD1. The V and J ends lost 4 bases and 4 bases, in that order; junction bases with no gene match: 0. This CDR3 region has 13 residues. Per the germline V gene, CDR1 is SGHVS and CDR2 is FQNEAQ. As DNA, the CDR3 is TGTGCCAGCAGCTACAGGGGCACCGGGGAGCTGTTTTTT. Its translation is CASSYRGTGELFF. The variable domain in full, completed from reference TRBV7-8 and TRBJ2-2, reads GAGVSQSPRYKVAKRGQDVALRCDPISGHVSLFWYQQALGQGPEFLTYFQNEAQLDKSGLPSDRFFAERPEGSVSTLKIQRTQQEDSAVYLCASSYRGTGELFFGEGSRLTVL.

There are many counts of this clonotype. The chain is built from TRBV20-1 and TRBJ1-2, with TRBD1 as a possible D gene (5 bases). The ends were cut back, 5 bases at V and 9 bases at J, with 16 bases in the middle. Germline V gives CDR1 DFQATT, CDR2 SNEGSKA (reference sequence). The length of the CDR3 is 12 residues. The CDR3 sequence is CSARQMEGSYTF. The CDR3 coding sequence is TGCAGTGCTCGACAGATGGAAGGAAGCTACACCTTC.

This clonotype showed up just a few times. The rearrangement joins TRBV2 to TRBJ2-3; possible D gene TRBD1, 5 bases. CDR1 and CDR2 (germline): SNHLY, FYNNEI. Trimming stripped 2 bases from V and 0 bases from J, with 15 bases between. This CDR3 region has 17 residues. The CDR3 nucleotides read TGTGCCAGCAGTGAACCCGACAGACCCTTTAGCACAGATACGCAGTATTTT. Encoded protein: CASSEPDRPFSTDTQYF. Complete variable domain (other parts from reference TRBV2 and TRBJ2-3): EPEVTQTPSHQVTQMGQEVILRCVPISNHLYFYWYRQILGQKVEFLVSFYNNEISEKSEIFDDQFSVERPDGSNFTLKIRSTKLEDSAMYFCASSEPDRPFSTDTQYFGPGTRLTVL.

J is TRBJ2-1 and V is TRBV27; D assignment may be TRBD1 or TRBD2 (5 bases each). The CDR3 sequence is 13 residues long. V lost 2 bases, J lost 5 bases, and 7 bases lay in between. CDR1 is MNHEY, CDR2 SMNVEV, per germline (reference sequence). The CDR3 nucleotides read TGTGCCAGCAGTTTACAGGGACACAATGAGCAGTTCTTC. As protein: CASSLQGHNEQFF.

The J gene is TRBJ1-1, the V gene TRBV28; 10 bases are shared with TRBD1. The CDR3 runs to 15 residues. Germline V gives CDR1 MDHEN, CDR2 SYDVKM. V was clipped by 4 bases and J by 3 bases; unmatched bases: 5. CDR3 in amino acids: CASSSRQGADTEAFF. Here the CDR3 DNA reads TGTGCCAGCAGTTCTAGACAGGGGGCGGACACTGAAGCTTTCTTT.

This clonotype was seen a few times. The V call is TRBV7-9, the J call TRBJ1-1; 7 nucleotides agree with TRBD1. The CDR3 totals 14 residues. Germline trimming cut 8 bases from V and 4 bases from J; bases unmatched to any gene: 10. From germline, CDR1 is SEHNR and CDR2 FQNEAQ (reference sequence). For the CDR3, the DNA is TGTGCCAGCGGCCAGGGGGGGCTGGGCACTGAAGCTTTCTTT. This gives the protein CASGQGGLGTEAFF.

This clonotype was counted ten times or more. The chain employs TRBV7-2 and TRBJ2-1; D gene uncertain. The V gene lost 8 bases and the J gene lost 2 bases, with 7 bases spanning the gap. From germline, CDR1 is SGHTA and CDR2 FQGNSA. The CDR3 totals 12 residues. The CDR3 region has the DNA TGTGCCAGCGGGCGGCCCTACAATGAGCAGTTCTTC. Its translation: CASGRPYNEQFF.

This clonotype was observed at least ten times. V gene TRBV7-8 combines with J gene TRBJ1-1, with D possibly being TRBD1 (6 bases). The CDR3 has 16 amino acids. Looked up from germline, CDR1 is SGHVS and CDR2 is FQNEAQ. V lost 5 bases and J 3 bases, leaving 19 bases between the germline ends. The CDR3 reads CASSRPGGSLDTEAFF. CDR3 bases: TGTGCCAGCAGCCGCCCGGGGGGCAGTTTAGACACTGAAGCTTTCTTT.

This clonotype was seen at least ten times. V gene TRBV7-9 combines with J gene TRBJ1-1; D is unresolved. Germline values: CDR1 SEHNR, CDR2 FQNEAQ (reference sequence). V lost 5 bases and J 1 base, leaving 5 bases between the germline ends. The CDR3 is made up of 12 amino acids. The CDR3 DNA reads TGTGCCAGCAGCCAAGCGAACACTGAAGCTTTCTTT. Translation gives CASSQANTEAFF.

This clonotype was recorded at least ten times. This rearrangement joins TRBV5-6 to TRBJ2-7, with 7 bases lining up with TRBD2. The germline V gene has CDR1 SGHDT and CDR2 YYEEEE. Trimming cost V 4 bases and J 5 bases; bases outside gene matches: 3. The CDR3 extends over 12 amino acids. The CDR3 sequence is CASSRGENEQYF. CDR3 in DNA: TGTGCCAGCAGCCGGGGGGAAAACGAGCAGTACTTC.

The V gene is TRBV27, the J gene TRBJ1-2; 7 bases align to TRBD1. The V gene's germline CDR1 is MNHEY and CDR2 SMNVEV (reference sequence). After removal of 0 bases from V and 6 bases from J, the junction contained 7 bases not matched to a gene. The CDR3 loop spans 15 amino acids. CDR3 DNA sequence: TGTGCCAGCAGTTTATCCCGGACAGGTGGCGATGGCTACACCTTC. This translates into CASSLSRTGGDGYTF.

This clonotype has ten or more counts. The V gene is TRBV7-6, the J gene TRBJ1-1; 7 bases line up with TRBD1. The CDR3 is 13 amino acids. Trimming at V came to 7 bases and at J to 0 bases, leaving 2 bases not matched to a gene. Germline lookup yields CDR1 SGHVS and CDR2 FNYEAQ. CDR3 sequence (DNA): TGTGCCAGCAAGACAGGGTTGAACACTGAAGCTTTCTTT. Its translation: CASKTGLNTEAFF.

The count of this clonotype is one. The rearrangement links TRBV20-1 to TRBJ2-1; D remains unclear. Germline lookup yields CDR1 DFQATT and CDR2 SNEGSKA (reference sequence). With 0 bases removed from V and 0 bases from J, the gap between germline ends came to 6 bases. The length of the CDR3 is 14 residues. The CDR3 loop reads CSAREASSYNEQFF. For the CDR3, the DNA is TGCAGTGCTAGAGAAGCGAGCTCCTACAATGAGCAGTTCTTC.

The chain carries TRBV7-3 and TRBJ2-3; D unresolved. The V gene lost 5 bases and the J gene lost 2 bases, with 14 bases spanning the gap. The CDR3 spans 15 residues. The germline V gene has CDR1 SGHTA and CDR2 FQGTGA. The CDR3 sequence is CASSPTGSITDTQYF. The DNA for the CDR3 is TGTGCCAGCAGCCCCACTGGATCCATCACAGATACGCAGTATTTT.

The CDR3 DNA reads as TGTGCCAGCAGTTCCAGGGAGATCGGGGAGCTGTTTTTT. It translates to CASSSREIGELFF. V gene TRBV12-3 or TRBV12-4 combines with J gene TRBJ2-2; either TRBD1 or TRBD2 may supply D (5 bases each). V lost 4 bases and J 7 bases, leaving 10 bases between the germline ends. This CDR3 region has 13 residues.

The V call is TRBV5-1, the J call TRBJ1-1, with D possibly matching TRBD1 (5 bases). CDR1 is SGHRS, CDR2 YFSETQ, per germline. The ends were cut back, 3 bases at V and 0 bases at J, with 27 bases in the middle. The CDR3 runs 20 residues. Written as DNA, the CDR3 is TGCGCCAGCAGCTCCACCATTCTCGACAGCGTTCCCAACATGAACACTGAAGCTTTCTTT. Protein product: CASSSTILDSVPNMNTEAFF.

The DNA of the CDR3 is TGTGCCAGCAGTTACGGGACAGACTATAATTCACCCCTCCACTTT. Protein sequence: CASSYGTDYNSPLHF. The chain links TRBV6-5 to TRBJ1-6, with 7 nucleotides matching TRBD1. This CDR3 is 15 amino acids long. With 2 bases clipped from V and 3 bases from J, the junction kept 1 base outside the gene matches. Germline V gives CDR1 MNHEY, CDR2 SVGAGI.

The table lists this clonotype with a few counts. The V and J genes are TRBV6-6 and TRBJ2-5; D is possibly TRBD2 (6 bases). Per the germline V gene, CDR1 is MNHNY and CDR2 is SVGAGI (reference sequence). V lost 2 bases and J 5 bases, leaving 9 bases between the germline ends. The CDR3 has 13 amino acids. The CDR3 protein is CASSYGGGETQYF. The CDR3 DNA follows: TGTGCCAGCAGTTACGGGGGAGGCGAGACCCAGTACTTC.

This clonotype occurred a few times. The rearrangement links TRBV5-6 to TRBJ2-3; D possibly corresponds to TRBD1 (5 bases). This CDR3 is 17 amino acids long. Trimming cost V 4 bases and J 2 bases, with 20 bases left between them. Per the germline V gene, CDR1 is SGHDT and CDR2 is YYEEEE. The CDR3 spells CASSGRITGYVTDTQYF. The CDR3 DNA reads TGTGCCAGCAGCGGCCGAATAACAGGTTATGTCACAGATACGCAGTATTTT.

Remarks on this clonotype: It may be a read error: a sequence one base away is much more abundant. This chain connects TRBV6-1 to TRBJ2-7; the D is unclear. The CDR3 covers 11 residues. Germline V lookup: CDR1 MNHNS, CDR2 SASEGT. As DNA, the CDR3 is TGTGCCGGTGGTGCCTCCTTCGAGCAGTACTTC. This sequence encodes CAGGASFEQYF.

This clonotype has ten or more counts. The chain employs TRBV7-8 and TRBJ2-7, with 7 positions matching TRBD1. The CDR3 is made up of 14 amino acids. Germline assignment: CDR1 SGHVS and CDR2 FQNEAQ. Losses at the gene ends were 5 bases for V and 9 bases for J; bases not matched to a gene: 13. The CDR3 sequence: CASSPTGQPLGQYF. The CDR3 DNA sequence: TGTGCCAGCAGCCCGACGGGACAGCCCCTTGGGCAGTACTTC.

This chain joins TRBV23-1 and TRBJ1-5, with D tentatively TRBD1 (6 bases). TRBV23-1 is reported as an ORF; its role is uncertain. The CDR3 extends over 18 amino acids. V was cut by 0 bases and J by 0 bases, with 15 bases left in between. The CDR3 reads CASSQSIIRGLSNQPQHF. Written as DNA, the CDR3 is TGCGCCAGCAGTCAATCCATAATCAGGGGCCTTAGCAATCAGCCCCAGCATTTT.